The rows below give T cell receptor beta chains drawn from one sample of a study of CD8+ T cells in alopecia areata. Here immunoSEQ multiplex PCR was the method, and the copy in TCRdb shows in-frame clones only, minus some. The table includes fewer than 200,000 clones, about 54% detected once. Sample: CD4+ T cells sorted from blood, taken between weeks 55 and 65, from a patient treated with tofacitinib. These receptors were obtained from a human donor with alopecia areata. Both conserved end residues are part of each CDR3. Each record gives: V gene, J gene, clone size, D gene, CDR3 DNA, CDR3 protein. D genes are given only for firm matches. Size is stated for part of the rows, as once, few or many counts, or as a class when the clone is expanded.

v_call: TRBV18; j_call: TRBJ2-7; clone_size: -; d_call: -; cdr3_nt: TGTGCCAGCTCACCCCAGGACGCCTACGAGCAGTACTTC; cdr3_aa: CASSPQDAYEQYF
v_call: TRBV29-1; j_call: TRBJ2-7; clone_size: -; d_call: -; cdr3_nt: TGCAGCGTCCGAAGGGGGAATATGGACGAGCAGTACTTC; cdr3_aa: CSVRRGNMDEQYF
v_call: TRBV23-1; j_call: TRBJ2-7; clone_size: -; d_call: -; cdr3_nt: TGCGCCAGCAGTCAATCCTCCAGGCCCTACGAGCAGTACTTC; cdr3_aa: CASSQSSRPYEQYF
v_call: TRBV2; j_call: TRBJ1-1; clone_size: many; d_call: -; cdr3_nt: TGTGCCAGCGGTAGTGCGATGAACACTGAAGCTTTCTTT; cdr3_aa: CASGSAMNTEAFF
v_call: TRBV15; j_call: TRBJ2-3; clone_size: -; d_call: TRBD2; cdr3_nt: TGTGCCACCAGCAGACTATCTAGCGGGGGCCATTCCACAGATACGCAGTATTTT; cdr3_aa: CATSRLSSGGHSTDTQYF
v_call: TRBV5-1; j_call: TRBJ1-1; clone_size: -; d_call: -; cdr3_nt: TGCGCCAGCAGAACAGGGCAGGTCACTGAAGCTTTCTTT; cdr3_aa: CASRTGQVTEAFF
v_call: TRBV19; j_call: TRBJ2-7; clone_size: -; d_call: TRBD1; cdr3_nt: TGTGCCAGTAGTATAGGCTTTTCGGCGGCAGGGGGCTTCTACGAGCAGTACTTC; cdr3_aa: CASSIGFSAAGGFYEQYF
v_call: TRBV4-1; j_call: TRBJ1-1; clone_size: -; d_call: -; cdr3_nt: TGCGCCAGCAGCCAAGCACGACGGACCATGAACACTGAAGCTTTCTTT; cdr3_aa: CASSQARRTMNTEAFF
v_call: TRBV30; j_call: TRBJ2-1; clone_size: -; d_call: -; cdr3_nt: TGTGCCTGGAGGCTCGGGTTAGGGGAGTACAATGAGCAGTTCTTC; cdr3_aa: CAWRLGLGEYNEQFF
v_call: TRBV6-5; j_call: TRBJ1-1; clone_size: -; d_call: -; cdr3_nt: TGTGCCAGCAGCGAAAGACAGGTGAACACTGAAGCTTTCTTT; cdr3_aa: CASSERQVNTEAFF
v_call: TRBV5-1; j_call: TRBJ2-7; clone_size: -; d_call: -; cdr3_nt: TGCGCCAGCAGCTTGGGACCCAACTACGAGCAGTACTTC; cdr3_aa: CASSLGPNYEQYF
v_call: TRBV23-1; j_call: TRBJ1-4; clone_size: -; d_call: TRBD1; cdr3_nt: TGCGCCAGCAGTCAAGGGACAGGGATGGCAACTAATGAAAAACTGTTTTTT; cdr3_aa: CASSQGTGMATNEKLFF
v_call: TRBV29-1; j_call: TRBJ2-1; clone_size: -; d_call: -; cdr3_nt: TGCAGCGGAGGACAGCGCAATGAGCAGTTCTTC; cdr3_aa: CSGGQRNEQFF
v_call: TRBV29-1; j_call: TRBJ2-7; clone_size: -; d_call: -; cdr3_nt: TGCAGCGTTGAAGGGCAGGGGAAATTGGACTACGAGCAGTACTTC; cdr3_aa: CSVEGQGKLDYEQYF
v_call: TRBV7-2; j_call: TRBJ1-4; clone_size: -; d_call: -; cdr3_nt: TGTGCCAGCAGCTTAGTAGCGAATAATGAAAAACTGTTTTTT; cdr3_aa: CASSLVANNEKLFF
v_call: TRBV30; j_call: TRBJ1-1; clone_size: once; d_call: TRBD1; cdr3_nt: TGTGCCTGGAGTCGACAGGGGGCAGGGGGCACTGAAGCTTTCTTT; cdr3_aa: CAWSRQGAGGTEAFF
v_call: TRBV13; j_call: TRBJ1-3; clone_size: -; d_call: TRBD1; cdr3_nt: TGTGCCAGCAGCACCGACAGGGGGTTTGGAAACACCATATATTTT; cdr3_aa: CASSTDRGFGNTIYF
v_call: TRBV30; j_call: TRBJ1-3; clone_size: few; d_call: -; cdr3_nt: TGTGCCTTCATGGGCCACCTCTCTGGAAACACCATATATTTT; cdr3_aa: CAFMGHLSGNTIYF
v_call: TRBV15; j_call: TRBJ2-1; clone_size: -; d_call: TRBD2; cdr3_nt: TGTGCCACCAGAAAAAGCGGGGGGCCAAACGATGAGCAGTTCTTC; cdr3_aa: CATRKSGGPNDEQFF
v_call: TRBV25-1; j_call: TRBJ2-7; clone_size: -; d_call: -; cdr3_nt: TGTGCCAGCAGTGAATCGGGCAGAGGAACCTACGAGCAGTACTTC; cdr3_aa: CASSESGRGTYEQYF
v_call: TRBV30; j_call: TRBJ2-7; clone_size: -; d_call: -; cdr3_nt: TGTGCCTGGAGCCTCAATAAGGGGACCTCGTGGGACTTC; cdr3_aa: CAWSLNKGTSWDF
v_call: TRBV23-1; j_call: TRBJ1-2; clone_size: -; d_call: -; cdr3_nt: TGCGCCAGCAGTCAATCGTTTCGCGCGACAGTGTTTACCTATGGCTACACCTTC; cdr3_aa: CASSQSFRATVFTYGYTF
v_call: TRBV5-1; j_call: TRBJ1-3; clone_size: -; d_call: -; cdr3_nt: TGCGCCAGCAGCCTCGTTAATCCAAGCTCTGGAAACACCATATATTTT; cdr3_aa: CASSLVNPSSGNTIYF
v_call: TRBV4-2; j_call: TRBJ2-7; clone_size: -; d_call: -; cdr3_nt: TGTGCCAGCAGCCTAGACATCCCAACCGAGCAGTACTTC; cdr3_aa: CASSLDIPTEQYF
v_call: TRBV5-1; j_call: TRBJ1-6; clone_size: -; d_call: -; cdr3_nt: TGCGCCAGCAGCTTGGTGGGAGGGGAGAATTCACCCCTCCACTTT; cdr3_aa: CASSLVGGENSPLHF
v_call: TRBV7-9; j_call: TRBJ1-2; clone_size: few; d_call: -; cdr3_nt: TGTGCCAGCAGCCTGACGGGGTGGTTTGGCTACACCTTC; cdr3_aa: CASSLTGWFGYTF
v_call: TRBV15; j_call: TRBJ2-7; clone_size: few; d_call: -; cdr3_nt: TGTGCCACCAGCAGAGATTTTGGCAGGTCCTACGAGCAGTACTTC; cdr3_aa: CATSRDFGRSYEQYF
v_call: TRBV5-1; j_call: TRBJ2-7; clone_size: -; d_call: TRBD1; cdr3_nt: TGCGCCAGCAGCTTGGGTTCGTCAGGGGGCGGCTACGAGCAGTACTTC; cdr3_aa: CASSLGSSGGGYEQYF
v_call: TRBV6-1; j_call: TRBJ1-1; clone_size: -; d_call: -; cdr3_nt: TGTGCCAGCAGCGCCGTCACGGCTTTCTTT; cdr3_aa: CASSAVTAFF
v_call: TRBV2; j_call: TRBJ2-3; clone_size: -; d_call: -; cdr3_nt: TGTGCCAGCAGTGAACAGCGGGGCACAGATACGCAGTATTTT; cdr3_aa: CASSEQRGTDTQYF
v_call: TRBV6-5; j_call: TRBJ1-2; clone_size: -; d_call: -; cdr3_nt: TGTGCCAGCAGTCCCTCCTCTAACTATGGCTACACCTTC; cdr3_aa: CASSPSSNYGYTF
v_call: TRBV7-2; j_call: TRBJ1-5; clone_size: -; d_call: -; cdr3_nt: TGTGCCAGCAGGAGAGATAGCAATCAGCCCCAGCATTTT; cdr3_aa: CASRRDSNQPQHF
v_call: TRBV12-5; j_call: TRBJ2-3; clone_size: -; d_call: -; cdr3_nt: TGTGCTAGTGGTCAGACCCGGCCCTACACAGATACGCAGTATTTT; cdr3_aa: CASGQTRPYTDTQYF
v_call: TRBV9; j_call: TRBJ1-2; clone_size: -; d_call: TRBD1; cdr3_nt: TGTGCCAGCAGCGTAGGGCCGGGACAGGATGCCGATGGCTACACCTTC; cdr3_aa: CASSVGPGQDADGYTF
v_call: TRBV9; j_call: TRBJ2-3; clone_size: -; d_call: TRBD2; cdr3_nt: TGTGCCAGCAGCCCCGCGGGTAGCGGGGGGCGGGATACGCAGTATTTT; cdr3_aa: CASSPAGSGGRDTQYF
v_call: TRBV7-8; j_call: TRBJ2-1; clone_size: once; d_call: -; cdr3_nt: TGTGCCAGCAGCTTAGCCGAGACCACCTACAATGAGCAGTTCTTC; cdr3_aa: CASSLAETTYNEQFF
v_call: TRBV7-9; j_call: TRBJ2-1; clone_size: -; d_call: TRBD1; cdr3_nt: TGTGCCAGCAGCTTAGAGACAGGGGGGTCCTACAATGAGCAGTTCTTC; cdr3_aa: CASSLETGGSYNEQFF
v_call: TRBV5-6; j_call: TRBJ2-1; clone_size: -; d_call: -; cdr3_nt: TGTGCCAGCAGCTTGCCGGCAGAGCAGTTCTTC; cdr3_aa: CASSLPAEQFF
v_call: TRBV2; j_call: TRBJ2-7; clone_size: -; d_call: -; cdr3_nt: TGTGCCAGCCGATGGGAAGGCGATTCCTACGAGCAGTACTTC; cdr3_aa: CASRWEGDSYEQYF
v_call: TRBV5-6; j_call: TRBJ2-4; clone_size: -; d_call: -; cdr3_nt: TGTGCCAGCAGCTTCGGGGGGACAGGCAACATTCAGTACTTC; cdr3_aa: CASSFGGTGNIQYF
v_call: TRBV7-9; j_call: TRBJ1-1; clone_size: few; d_call: TRBD1; cdr3_nt: TGTGCCAGCAGCGTGGGACAGGGGATATTTGCTGAAGCTTTCTTT; cdr3_aa: CASSVGQGIFAEAFF
v_call: TRBV21-1; j_call: TRBJ2-7; clone_size: -; d_call: -; cdr3_nt: TGTGCCAGCAGCAAAGTCGGGGGCCCTCCCTACGAGCAGTACTTC; cdr3_aa: CASSKVGGPPYEQYF
v_call: TRBV4-2; j_call: TRBJ2-3; clone_size: -; d_call: TRBD2; cdr3_nt: TGTGCCAGCAGAAGGACTAGCGGCTCTAGCACAGATACGCAGTATTTT; cdr3_aa: CASRRTSGSSTDTQYF
v_call: TRBV5-1; j_call: TRBJ2-7; clone_size: -; d_call: -; cdr3_nt: TGCGCCAGCAGCCACGGACAGACCTACGAGCAGTACTTC; cdr3_aa: CASSHGQTYEQYF
v_call: TRBV29-1; j_call: TRBJ1-2; clone_size: -; d_call: -; cdr3_nt: TGCAGCGACTTATACTATGGCTACACCTTC; cdr3_aa: CSDLYYGYTF
v_call: TRBV2; j_call: TRBJ2-1; clone_size: few; d_call: TRBD2; cdr3_nt: TGTGCCAGCAGTGGGACTAGCGGGGGGGAGCAGTTCTTC; cdr3_aa: CASSGTSGGEQFF
v_call: TRBV30; j_call: TRBJ2-7; clone_size: -; d_call: TRBD1; cdr3_nt: TGTGCCTGGAGTGTACAGGGGACGGGACAGTACTTC; cdr3_aa: CAWSVQGTGQYF
v_call: TRBV29-1; j_call: TRBJ2-1; clone_size: -; d_call: -; cdr3_nt: TGCAGCGCCGGCGAGCGGCGAGAGCAGTTCTTC; cdr3_aa: CSAGERREQFF
v_call: TRBV19; j_call: TRBJ2-3; clone_size: once; d_call: -; cdr3_nt: TGTGCCAGTAGTATGAACGGAGGGGCCCCAGATACGCAGTATTTT; cdr3_aa: CASSMNGGAPDTQYF